This T cell receptor (beta chain) comes out of a study of CD8+ T cells in alopecia areata. Study-wide context: Treated patients were dosed with oral tofacitinib, taking 5 to 10 mg twice daily. For 6 to 18 months, tofacitinib was taken, and 6 months off drug followed.

The CDR3 consists of 11 residues. Trimming shortened V by 4 bases and J by 12 bases, and 13 bases separated the two germline ends. CDR1 and CDR2 (germline): SGHRS, YFSETQ. Peripheral blood samples and lesional scalp punch biopsies were obtained from alopecia areata patients. Sorting of PBMCs yielded the CD4+ and CD8+ T cells. As the sequencing template, cDNA was produced by extracting RNA and reverse transcribing it. The table came from immunoSEQ multiplex PCR; TCRdb's copy has only in-frame clones and leaves some out. Of some 56,000 clones in the sample, 96% were seen once. This chain uses TRBV5-1 with TRBJ2-5; possible D gene TRBD1, 6 bases. The material was CD8+ T cells sorted from blood, obtained at week 0. The sequence was collected from a human donor with alopecia areata. CDR3 sequence: CASSTWDTEYF. CDR3 DNA sequence: TGCGCCAGCAGCACATGGGACACGGAGTACTTC.